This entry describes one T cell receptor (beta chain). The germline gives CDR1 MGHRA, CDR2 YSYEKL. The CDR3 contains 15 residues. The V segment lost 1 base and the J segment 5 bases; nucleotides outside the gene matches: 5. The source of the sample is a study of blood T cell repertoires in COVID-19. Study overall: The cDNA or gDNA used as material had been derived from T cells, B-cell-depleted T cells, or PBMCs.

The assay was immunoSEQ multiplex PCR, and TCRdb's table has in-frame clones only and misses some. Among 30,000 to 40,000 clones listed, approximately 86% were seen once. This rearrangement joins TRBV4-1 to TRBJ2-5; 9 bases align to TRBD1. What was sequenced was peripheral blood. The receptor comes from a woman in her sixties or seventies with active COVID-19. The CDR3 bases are TGCGCCAGCAGCCAAGGGACAGGGGACGGGGAGACCCAGTACTTC. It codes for CASSQGTGDGETQYF.